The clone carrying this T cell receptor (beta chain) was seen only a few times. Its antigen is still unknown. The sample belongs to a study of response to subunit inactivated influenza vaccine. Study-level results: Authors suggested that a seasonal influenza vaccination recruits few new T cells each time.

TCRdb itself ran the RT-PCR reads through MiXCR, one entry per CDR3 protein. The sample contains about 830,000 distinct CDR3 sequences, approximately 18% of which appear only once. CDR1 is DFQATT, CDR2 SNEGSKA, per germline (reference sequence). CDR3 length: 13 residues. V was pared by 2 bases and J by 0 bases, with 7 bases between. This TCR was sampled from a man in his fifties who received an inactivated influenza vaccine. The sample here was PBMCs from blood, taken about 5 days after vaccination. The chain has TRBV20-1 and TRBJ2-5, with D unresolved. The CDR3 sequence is CSARRPNQETQYF. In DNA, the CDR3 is TGCAGTGCTAGACGACCGAACCAAGAGACCCAGTACTTC.